The rows below give T cell receptor beta chains drawn from one sample of a study of cytomegalovirus exposure and HLA in healthy donors. The data were produced by immunoSEQ multiplex PCR, yet TCRdb's version contains in-frame clones alone and is incomplete. The table records a few hundred thousand clones, roughly 80% of them present only once. The sample was PBMCs. Source of these receptors: a girl aged 10 to 17 in good health and CMV-seronegative. CDR3s include the opening cysteine and the closing phenylalanine or tryptophan. The order of the fields is D gene, clone size, V gene, J gene, CDR3 DNA, CDR3 protein. D genes are given only for firm matches. Clone size appears in some rows only: once, few, many, or a class for an expanded clone.

NA,NA,TRBV5-1,TRBJ1-1,TGCGCCAGCAGCTTGGGGTCGGGCACTGAAGCTTTCTTT,CASSLGSGTEAFF
NA,NA,TRBV28,TRBJ2-7,TGTGCCAGCAGTTTAGCACCTACCTCCAACTACGAGCAGTACTTC,CASSLAPTSNYEQYF
TRBD2,NA,TRBV15,TRBJ2-7,TGTGCCACCAGCAGAGAGGTCCGGGAGGGCGAGCAGTACTTC,CATSREVREGEQYF
TRBD1,NA,TRBV11-2,TRBJ2-7,TGTGCCAGCAGCGCCAGAGGCCTAACAGGGGGCTTCTACGAGCAGTACTTC,CASSARGLTGGFYEQYF
NA,NA,TRBV6-5,TRBJ1-5,TGTGCCAGCAGTTACAGCAGGGGAGCAGGGCAGCCCCAGCATTTT,CASSYSRGAGQPQHF
TRBD2,NA,TRBV7-6,TRBJ2-5,TGTGCCAGCAGCTTAGAGACACCGACTAGCGGGAGGAAGACCCAGTACTTC,CASSLETPTSGRKTQYF
TRBD1,NA,TRBV28,TRBJ1-2,TGTGCCAGCAGTTCAACCTCTCCCAGGGGGCTCAATGGCTACACCTTC,CASSSTSPRGLNGYTF
TRBD2,NA,TRBV4-3,TRBJ2-2,TGCGCCAGCAGCCAATGGGAGGGCGGTACCGGGGAGCTGTTTTTT,CASSQWEGGTGELFF
NA,NA,TRBV2,TRBJ2-7,TGTGCCAGCAGTGAACAGGGTGATATACGAGGGCAGTACTTC,CASSEQGDIRGQYF
NA,few,TRBV28,TRBJ1-4,TGTGCCAGCACTGTACAGGGACCCGCAACTAATGAAAAACTGTTTTTT,CASTVQGPATNEKLFF
TRBD1,NA,TRBV7-2,TRBJ1-2,TGTGCCAGCACCCTTTCCGGGACAGTGAGGGGCTACACCTTC,CASTLSGTVRGYTF
NA,NA,TRBV5-4,TRBJ2-5,TGTGCCAGCAGCTCTTCCACTACGGAGACCCAGTACTTC,CASSSSTTETQYF
NA,NA,TRBV27,TRBJ1-2,TGTGCCAGCAGCGGAGCAGATACAGGGAACTATGGCTACACCTTC,CASSGADTGNYGYTF
NA,NA,TRBV19,TRBJ2-7,TGTGCCAGTAGTAACAACAGGGCCGGAGACGAGCAGTACTTC,CASSNNRAGDEQYF
NA,NA,TRBV28,TRBJ1-4,TGTGCCAGCAGTTTAATCACTACGGGAGATGAAAAACTGTTTTTT,CASSLITTGDEKLFF
NA,NA,TRBV5-1,TRBJ2-1,TGCGCCAGCAGCTCCGGAGGAGTTTCCTACAATGAGCAGTTCTTC,CASSSGGVSYNEQFF
TRBD2,NA,TRBV28,TRBJ2-3,TGTGCCAGCAGTTTGGGCCCCAGGTCACTAGCGGATGGAGATACGCAGTATTTT,CASSLGPRSLADGDTQYF
NA,NA,TRBV6-1,TRBJ2-7,TGTGCCAGCAGTCCATTAGTAAACGAGCAGTACTTC,CASSPLVNEQYF
TRBD1,few,TRBV5-1,TRBJ1-1,TGCGCCAGCAGCTTGGGGGCAGGGGGCGCCGGGAACACTGAAGCTTTCTTT,CASSLGAGGAGNTEAFF
NA,NA,TRBV10-3,TRBJ1-2,TGTGCCATCAGTGAGTCCGGTACCGGGCCTCGTGCGGGTGGCTACACCTTC,CAISESGTGPRAGGYTF
NA,NA,TRBV23-1,TRBJ2-1,TGCGCCACTCCGCGGCAGCCCCTGGCACGTGAGCAGTTCTTC,CATPRQPLAREQFF
TRBD2,NA,TRBV27,TRBJ2-7,TGTGCCAGCAGTTTGTTGGCTAGCGGGAGCGAGAGGTACTTC,CASSLLASGSERYF
NA,NA,TRBV6-5,TRBJ1-1,TGTGCCAGCAGCGGGGGGGGCACTGAAGCTTTCTTT,CASSGGGTEAFF
TRBD1,NA,TRBV5-4,TRBJ1-1,TGTGCCAGCAGCAGGCCGGGACAGGGGGGCACTGAAGCTTTCTTT,CASSRPGQGGTEAFF
TRBD2,once,TRBV6-1,TRBJ2-5,TGTGCCAGCAGTGAGGTAGCGGGGGGGCAAGAGACCCAGTACTTC,CASSEVAGGQETQYF
TRBD2,NA,TRBV7-2,TRBJ2-2,TGTGCCAGCAGCTCCCTATACGGGGGGACCGGGGAGCTGTTTTTT,CASSSLYGGTGELFF
TRBD2,once,TRBV6-5,TRBJ2-7,TGTGCCAGCAGTTTCACTAGCGGTTACGCCTCCTACGAGCAGTACTTC,CASSFTSGYASYEQYF